The 27 T cell receptor beta chains below were found in one sample sequenced in a study of T-cell memory formation after mild COVID-19. Each CDR3 protein is one row after TCRdb ran MiXCR on the 5' RACE reads. The repertoire holds 470,000 or so distinct CDR3 sequences, with over 15% as singletons. Sequenced input: PBMCs or a T cell subset sorted from them (not recorded which). All receptors derive from a man younger than 35 who had mild COVID-19 (a few samples of this study predate the infection). Cell type and time point are not known.

A few counts support this clonotype. The chain has TRBV27 and TRBJ2-3; no clear D gene. The V end lost 4 bases, the J end lost 4 bases, and 15 bases lay between the germline ends. This CDR3 has 15 amino acids. The V gene's germline CDR1 is MNHEY and CDR2 SMNVEV (reference sequence). Here the CDR3 reads CASSSQDYLPDTQYF. CDR3 nucleotide sequence: TGTGCCAGCAGTTCCCAGGATTACCTCCCAGATACGCAGTATTTT.

The chain has TRBV15 and TRBJ1-5, with D possibly being TRBD1 (5 bases). This CDR3 is 14 amino acids long. Deletions cut 6 bases from V and 1 base from J, with 10 bases between. Looked up from germline, CDR1 is LNHNV and CDR2 is YYDKDF (reference sequence). CDR3 loop: CATRLGQSNQPQHF. The CDR3 bases are TGTGCCACCAGATTGGGGCAGAGCAATCAGCCCCAGCATTTT.

The chain is built from TRBV4-3 and TRBJ2-2; TRBD1 might be the D (5 bases). The CDR3 runs to 16 residues. Trimming left V 0 bases short and J 5 bases short, with 13 bases between. Germline lookup yields CDR1 LGHNA and CDR2 YSLEER. CDR3 residues: CASSQDLGVLTGELFF. Written as DNA, the CDR3 is TGCGCCAGCAGCCAAGATCTAGGGGTATTGACCGGGGAGCTGTTTTTT.

This clonotype appeared a single time. The CDR3 spells CSASGLLGEQYV. The DNA for the CDR3 is TGCAGTGCTAGTGGCCTGTTGGGTGAGCAGTACGTC. The rearrangement links TRBV20-1 to TRBJ2-7, with no clear D. V was trimmed by 3 bases and J by 7 bases, leaving 13 bases between them. Germline CDR1 DFQATT, CDR2 SNEGSKA (reference sequence). This CDR3 region has 12 residues.

This clonotype was seen a handful of times. This rearrangement joins TRBV7-9 to TRBJ2-1; D is possibly TRBD1 (6 bases). Deletions cut 10 bases from V and 0 bases from J, with 22 bases between. CDR1 is SEHNR and CDR2 is FQNEAQ in the germline V gene (reference sequence). This CDR3 contains 17 residues. CDR3 coding DNA: TGTGCCACCTCTAGAGGTATACAGGGAAGCTCCTACAATGAGCAGTTCTTC. This gives the protein CATSRGIQGSSYNEQFF.

This clonotype was found a few times. This sequence joins TRBV11-2 and TRBJ2-7; 10 nucleotides align to TRBD2. This CDR3 spans 19 amino acids. V shed 0 bases, J shed 0 bases, and the junction held 11 bases outside the gene matches. Per germline, CDR1 SGHAT and CDR2 FQNNGV. In DNA form, the CDR3 reads TGTGCCAGCAGCTTAGAGGTCGGGGCTAGCGGGGGCCGCTCCTACGAGCAGTACTTC. Translating gives CASSLEVGASGGRSYEQYF.

This clonotype has more than one count but fewer than ten. The V gene is TRBV5-1, the J gene TRBJ2-1; D remains unclear. This CDR3 has 17 amino acids. Germline-derived CDR1 and CDR2 are SGHRS and YFSETQ. V lost 3 bases and J 5 bases, leaving 21 bases between the germline ends. The CDR3 here is CASSWEPGPYAHNEQFF. Written as DNA, the CDR3 is TGCGCCAGCAGCTGGGAACCAGGCCCTTATGCCCACAATGAGCAGTTCTTC.

This clonotype was seen a few times. The CDR3 reads CASSSAGMTDTQYF. CDR3 in DNA: TGTGCCAGCAGCTCGGCGGGAATGACAGATACGCAGTATTTT. This sequence joins TRBV11-2 and TRBJ2-3; D is perhaps TRBD2 (6 bases). The CDR3 loop spans 14 amino acids. Germline CDR1 SGHAT, CDR2 FQNNGV. Trimming cost V 4 bases and J 3 bases, with 11 bases left between them.

This rearrangement joins TRBV10-2 to TRBJ1-1; 7 bases align to TRBD1. After removal of 5 bases from V and 5 bases from J, the junction contained 8 bases not matched to a gene. In germline, CDR1 is WSHSY, CDR2 SAAADI. CDR3 length: 14 amino acids. CDR3 coding DNA: TGCGCCAGCAGTCTTGACAGGGAGGGTACTGAAGCTTTCTTT. Residues: CASSLDREGTEAFF.

This clonotype has more than one count but fewer than ten. The CDR3, as DNA: TGTGCCAGCACGGGACTAAGCACAGATACGCAGTATTTT. Encoded protein: CASTGLSTDTQYF. The chain carries TRBV11-2 and TRBJ2-3, with 7 nucleotides matching TRBD2. Germline V CDR1 and CDR2: SGHAT, FQNNGV. The junction had 1 base not matched to a gene; V was cut back by 7 bases and J by 0 bases. The CDR3 totals 13 residues.

V and J are TRBV12-3 or TRBV12-4 and TRBJ2-5; the match to TRBD1 covers 9 bases. This CDR3 has 16 amino acids. With V trimmed by 2 bases and J by 3 bases, 7 bases remained unmatched. The CDR3: CASSLIGTGKEETQYF. As DNA, the CDR3 is TGTGCCAGCAGTTTAATCGGGACAGGGAAAGAAGAGACCCAGTACTTC.

This clonotype was seen only a few times. V gene TRBV7-2 combines with J gene TRBJ1-5; D is undetermined. V gave up 0 bases and J gave up 1 base, with 10 bases separating them. CDR1 and CDR2 (germline): SGHTA, FQGNSA. The CDR3 length is 16 residues. CDR3: CASSLAPVFSNQPQHF. CDR3 in DNA: TGTGCCAGCAGCTTAGCGCCGGTTTTCAGCAATCAGCCCCAGCATTTT.

This clonotype was seen more than once but under ten times. The V gene is TRBV5-1, the J gene TRBJ1-5; tentative D call: TRBD1 (5 bases). Between the trimmed V and J ends, which lost 4 bases and 7 bases, there was a span of 15 bases. The CDR3 spans 14 residues. The germline gives CDR1 SGHRS, CDR2 YFSETQ. CDR3 DNA sequence: TGCGCCAGCAGCGAGACGGGGGTCGGCCAGCCCCAGCATTTT. The encoded protein is CASSETGVGQPQHF.

The gene calls are TRBV5-1 and TRBJ2-3, with 9 bases matching TRBD1. V was clipped by 4 bases and J by 2 bases; unmatched bases: 11. The CDR3 covers 17 residues. The germline CDR1 and CDR2 sequences are SGHRS and YFSETQ. CDR3 nucleotides: TGCGCCAGCAGCCCCCGGGACAGGGAAGGTGACACAGATACGCAGTATTTT. It encodes CASSPRDREGDTDTQYF.

This chain connects TRBV2 to TRBJ2-7, with a possible D match to TRBD1 (5 bases). This CDR3 has 15 amino acids. Germline CDR1 and CDR2: SNHLY and FYNNEI. V was trimmed by 2 bases and J by 2 bases, leaving 13 bases between them. CDR3 amino acids: CASSEFGREPYEQYF. The CDR3 DNA follows: TGTGCCAGCAGTGAATTTGGCAGGGAACCCTACGAGCAGTACTTC. Supplemented by reference TRBV2 and TRBJ2-7, the full variable domain reads EPEVTQTPSHQVTQMGQEVILRCVPISNHLYFYWYRQILGQKVEFLVSFYNNEISEKSEIFDDQFSVERPDGSNFTLKIRSTKLEDSAMYFCASSEFGREPYEQYFGPGTRLTVT.

This clonotype was observed a few times. The chain combines TRBV7-6 with TRBJ2-7; the D gene could be TRBD1 or TRBD2 (5 bases each). CDR1 and CDR2 (germline): SGHVS, FNYEAQ. This CDR3 comprises 16 residues. V was pared by 2 bases and J by 0 bases, with 14 bases between. CDR3: CASSLNLGASSYEQYF. Here the CDR3 DNA reads TGTGCCAGCAGCTTAAATCTCGGGGCCAGCTCCTACGAGCAGTACTTC.

This clonotype was counted at least ten times. The gene calls are TRBV19 and TRBJ2-2; D is ambiguous. Trimming stripped 10 bases from V and 6 bases from J, with 6 bases between. The CDR3 sequence is 10 residues long. Germline loops: CDR1 LNHDA, CDR2 SQIVND (reference sequence). In nucleotides, the CDR3 is TGTGCCACCCGAGCCGGGGAGCTGTTTTTT. It specifies CATRAGELFF.

This chain links TRBV24-1 with TRBJ2-3; D is unclear. The CDR3 is made up of 13 amino acids. Germline-derived CDR1 and CDR2 are KGHDR and SFDVKD. Trimming took off 6 bases at V and 8 bases at J, with 14 bases between the two ends. The CDR3 DNA sequence: TGTGCCACCAGTAGTTCCCATTTGGGTACGCAGTATTTT. It encodes CATSSSHLGTQYF.

This sequence joins TRBV5-5 and TRBJ2-3; the match to TRBD2 covers 8 bases. Germline values: CDR1 SGHKS, CDR2 YYEKEE (reference sequence). The length of the CDR3 is 17 residues. Germline trimming cut 3 bases from V and 0 bases from J; bases unmatched to any gene: 9. CDR3 sequence: CASSSTGTSPSTDTQYF. CDR3 bases: TGTGCCAGCAGCTCAACCGGGACTAGTCCTAGCACAGATACGCAGTATTTT.

This sequence joins TRBV20-1 and TRBJ2-4, with no clear D. V gave up 6 bases and J gave up 0 bases, with 6 bases separating them. Germline CDR1 and CDR2: DFQATT and SNEGSKA (reference sequence). The CDR3 covers 12 residues. The CDR3 protein is CSAPIAKNIQYF. For the CDR3, the DNA is TGCAGTGCCCCTATAGCCAAAAACATTCAGTACTTC.

The chain employs TRBV27 and TRBJ1-3; D is perhaps TRBD1 (5 bases). Trimming removed 8 bases from V and 1 base from J, with 12 bases in between. Germline lookup yields CDR1 MNHEY and CDR2 SMNVEV (reference sequence). The CDR3 runs 14 residues. The CDR3 DNA reads TGTGCCAGCTCAAGAGGGGTATCTGGAAACACCATATATTTT. This sequence encodes CASSRGVSGNTIYF.

This clonotype has a handful of counts. The chain has TRBV3-1 and TRBJ1-6; a possible D gene is TRBD1 (5 bases). Between the trimmed V and J ends, which lost 7 bases and 4 bases, there was a span of 14 bases. The CDR3 length is 15 residues. The germline V gene encodes CDR1 LGHDT and CDR2 YNNKEL (reference sequence). CDR3: CASNSPGRYNSPLHF. The CDR3 DNA follows: TGTGCCAGCAACTCCCCGGGACGGTATAATTCACCCCTCCACTTT.

This clonotype was seen only a few times. The chain carries TRBV12-3 or TRBV12-4 and TRBJ2-7; D ambiguous. The CDR3 totals 13 residues. The V end lost 3 bases, the J end lost 1 base, and 7 bases lay between the germline ends. The CDR3 is CASSFGNSYEQYF. CDR3 DNA sequence: TGTGCCAGCAGTTTTGGGAATTCCTACGAGCAGTACTTC.

This clonotype has at least ten counts. An end of the junction does not agree with germline; a read error may underlie this. The gene calls are TRBV7-2 and TRBJ2-1, with D tentatively TRBD2 (6 bases). CDR1 and CDR2 (germline): SGHTA, FQGNSA. The CDR3 covers 15 residues. The DNA of the CDR3 is TGTGCCAGCAGCTTCCTTTCACGGGGGTACAGTGAGCAGTTCTTC. Protein sequence: CASSFLSRGYSEQFF.

The V call is TRBV9, the J call TRBJ1-6; D remains unclear. CDR1 is SGDLS and CDR2 is YYNGEE in the germline V gene. The CDR3 extends over 13 amino acids. V lost 4 bases and J lost 8, with 10 bases in between. CDR3 region: CASSPLFDSPLHF. DNA of the CDR3: TGTGCCAGCAGCCCTCTATTTGATTCACCCCTCCACTTT.

J is TRBJ2-1 and V is TRBV19, with 7 bases that match TRBD2. Trimming took 3 bases from V and 8 from J; bases not matched to a gene: 1. This CDR3 has 12 amino acids. Germline lookup yields CDR1 LNHDA and CDR2 SQIVND (reference sequence). DNA for the CDR3: TGTGCCAGTAGTATGGGGGGGTATGAGCAGTTCTTC. It is translated as CASSMGGYEQFF.

The chain uses TRBV20-1 and TRBJ2-6; D remains ambiguous. Trimming took 6 bases from V and 3 from J, leaving 6 bases between them. The CDR3 sequence is 12 residues long. Germline V lookup: CDR1 DFQATT, CDR2 SNEGSKA (reference sequence). The CDR3 loop is CSATSGANVLTF. The CDR3 nucleotides read TGCAGTGCGACCAGTGGGGCCAACGTCCTGACTTTC.